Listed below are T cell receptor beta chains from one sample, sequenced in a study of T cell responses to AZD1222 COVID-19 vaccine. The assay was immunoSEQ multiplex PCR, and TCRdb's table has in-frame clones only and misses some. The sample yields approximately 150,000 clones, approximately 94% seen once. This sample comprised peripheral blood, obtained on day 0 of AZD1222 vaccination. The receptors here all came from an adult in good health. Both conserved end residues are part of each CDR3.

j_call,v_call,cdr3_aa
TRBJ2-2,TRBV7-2,CASSLVHRGVGELFF
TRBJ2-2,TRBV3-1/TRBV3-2,CASSQPSTGELFF
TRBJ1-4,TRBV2,CASSEGWRNNEGLFF
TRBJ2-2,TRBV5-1,CASRPGTGSSSGELFF
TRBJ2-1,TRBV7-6,CASSSRAGAYNEQFF
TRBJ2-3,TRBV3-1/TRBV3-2,CASSPLAGGLTDTQYF
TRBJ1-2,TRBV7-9,CASSLGTSGTPLGYTF
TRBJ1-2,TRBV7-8,CASSPGTGYDYGYTF
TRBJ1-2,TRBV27,CASRQPSQGGYGYTF
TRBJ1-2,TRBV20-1,CSASEGERRLYTF
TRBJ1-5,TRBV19,CAIASGFNQPQHF
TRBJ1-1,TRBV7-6,CASSLEGFVRDTEAFF
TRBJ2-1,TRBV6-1,CASSDSGGGNEQFF
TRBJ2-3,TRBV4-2,CASSQERTSTDTQYF
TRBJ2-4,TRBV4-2,CASSQDGNIAVFIQYF
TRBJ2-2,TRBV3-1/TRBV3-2,CASSWGQGFTGELFF
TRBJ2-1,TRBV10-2,CASGGGLAANEQFF
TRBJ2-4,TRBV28,CASSQRPVAKNIQYF
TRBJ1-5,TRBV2,CASNGPYSNQPQHF
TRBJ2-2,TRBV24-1,CATSDSTGGTGELFF
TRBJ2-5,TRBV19,CASSIVGVEETQYF
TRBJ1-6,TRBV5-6,CASSLSSNSPLHF
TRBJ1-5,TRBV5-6,CASSLAGDQPQHF
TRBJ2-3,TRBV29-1,CSVEETYGSPTDTQYF
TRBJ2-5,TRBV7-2,CASSSRTSGRQETQYF
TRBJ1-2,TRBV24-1,CATSDHGTGTEGDYGYTF